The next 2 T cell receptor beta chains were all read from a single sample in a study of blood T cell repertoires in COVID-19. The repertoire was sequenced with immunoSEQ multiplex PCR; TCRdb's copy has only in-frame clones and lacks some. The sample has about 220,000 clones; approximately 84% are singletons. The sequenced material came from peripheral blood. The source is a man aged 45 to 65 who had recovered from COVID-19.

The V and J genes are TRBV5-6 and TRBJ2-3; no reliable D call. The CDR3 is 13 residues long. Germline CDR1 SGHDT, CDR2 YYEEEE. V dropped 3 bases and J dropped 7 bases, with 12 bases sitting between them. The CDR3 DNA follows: TGTGCCAGCAGCTCCAGATTAATTAATACGCAGTATTTT. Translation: CASSSRLINTQYF.

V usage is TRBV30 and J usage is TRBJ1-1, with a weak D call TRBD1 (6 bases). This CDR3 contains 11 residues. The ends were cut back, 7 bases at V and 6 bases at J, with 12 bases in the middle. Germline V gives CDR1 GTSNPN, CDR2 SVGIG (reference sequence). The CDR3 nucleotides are TGTGCCTCTTACAGGGTCTCTGAAGCTTTCTTT. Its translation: CASYRVSEAFF. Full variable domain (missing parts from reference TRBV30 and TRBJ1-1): SQTIHQWPATLVQPVGSPLSLECTVEGTSNPNLYWYRQAAGRGLQLLFYSVGIGQISSEVPQNLSASRPQDRQFILSSKKLLLSDSGFYLCASYRVSEAFFGQGTRLTVV.